These 8 T cell receptor beta chains came from one sample sequenced in a study of tumor and adjacent non-tumor tissue in lung cancer. No cell sorting was done before RNA was extracted from the tissue. The library came from three nested PCR rounds adapted from ARM-PCR protocols. From the multiplex PCR reads, TCRdb called clonotypes with MiXCR, one entry per CDR3 protein. Of about 200,000 distinct CDR3 sequences in the sample, 71% were seen once. Sequencing used lung tumor tissue. The receptor set was obtained from a man in his 60s with non-small cell lung cancer.

This clonotype was seen ten or more times. The chain is built from TRBV6-1 and TRBJ2-5; 11 bases are shared with TRBD2. CDR1 and CDR2 (germline): MNHNS, SASEGT. J gave up 6 bases and V 3 bases, and 3 bases lay outside the gene matches. The CDR3 has 14 amino acids. CDR3: CASSDTSGGKTQYF. DNA for the CDR3: TGTGCCAGCAGTGACACTAGCGGGGGAAAGACCCAGTACTTC.

This sequence joins TRBV30 and TRBJ2-5; D is unclear. V lost 1 base to trimming and J lost 4 bases, with 16 bases between them. Germline V CDR1 and CDR2: GTSNPN, SVGIG (reference sequence). This CDR3 has 15 residues. Here the CDR3 DNA reads TGTGCCTGGAGTGCGCTTAGGTTGGGCGGAGAGACCCAGTACTTC. It encodes CAWSALRLGGETQYF.

This clonotype has a handful of counts. V and J are TRBV5-4 and TRBJ2-2, with D tentatively TRBD1 (6 bases). Germline V gene lookup returns CDR1 SGHNT and CDR2 YYREEE (reference sequence). V dropped 7 bases and J dropped 2 bases, with 15 bases sitting between them. CDR3 length equals 15 residues. The DNA of the CDR3 is TGTGCCAGCTACCTAACTGGGGGCAACACCGGGGAGCTGTTTTTT. As protein: CASYLTGGNTGELFF.

This clonotype was detected ten times or more. The chain employs TRBV11-3 and TRBJ2-5, with no clear D. Looked up from germline, CDR1 is SGHNT and CDR2 is YENEEA. CDR3 length: 13 residues. Trimming cost V 0 bases and J 5 bases, with 7 bases left between them. CDR3 nucleotide sequence: TGTGCCAGCAGCTTAGATCAGAGGGAGACCCAGTACTTC. Translation: CASSLDQRETQYF.

Notes on this clonotype: A much larger clone sits a single nucleotide away, making a read error possible. The chain combines TRBV12-3 or TRBV12-4 with TRBJ1-2; TRBD1 aligns across 9 bases. There are 16 residues in the CDR3. CDR3 protein: CARSFSAQGANYGYTF. CDR3 bases: TGTGCCAGAAGTTTTTCCGCACAGGGGGCGAACTATGGCTACACCTTC.

On this clonotype: A much larger clone differs from this one at a single base, so this may be a read error. This is likely a read error, given that the CDR3 carries no conserved phenylalanine or tryptophan at its end. The chain joins TRBV10-2 to TRBJ1-2; 11 bases map to TRBD1. From germline, CDR1 is WSHSY and CDR2 SAAADI. V lost 3 bases to trimming and J lost 8 bases; unmatched junction nucleotides: 11. The CDR3 contains 16 residues. The CDR3, as DNA: TGCGCCAGCAGTGAAACCCCGGGACAGGGGGTAGGGGGCTACACCATC. This translates into CASSETPGQGVGGYTI.

Regarding this clonotype: The junction and the germline gene differ at one end; a read error may be behind it. This chain links TRBV5-6 with TRBJ2-6, with no clear D. The CDR3 totals 16 residues. Germline CDR1 and CDR2: SGHDT and YYEEEE. The CDR3 reads CTSSFLWVSGPNVLTF. The CDR3, as DNA: TGTACCAGCAGCTTCCTTTGGGTCTCTGGGCCCAACGTCCTGACTTTC.

This clonotype was detected ten times or more. The rearrangement links TRBV12-3 or TRBV12-4 to TRBJ1-2; perhaps TRBD1 as D (6 bases). This CDR3 comprises 12 residues. V lost 8 bases and J lost 7, with 14 bases in between. The CDR3 DNA reads as TGTGCCAGCGGGGCACAGGGTGGTGGCTACACCTTC. It translates to CASGAQGGGYTF.